These 28 T cell receptor beta chains came from one sample sequenced in a study of cytomegalovirus exposure and HLA in healthy donors. The PCR used 60 Vbeta and 13 Jbeta primers. The method was immunoSEQ multiplex PCR; TCRdb's version includes in-frame clones alone and lacks a portion of them. This specimen shows some 130,000 clones; the ten leading clones hold about 1.8%. Sequenced sample: PBMCs. The receptors shown here come from a man between 18 and 35 years old in good health and CMV-seronegative.

The chain employs TRBV15 and TRBJ2-7; D might be TRBD2 (7 bases). Germline-derived CDR1 and CDR2 are LNHNV and YYDKDF (reference sequence). This CDR3 has 15 residues. Trimming cost V 0 bases and J 7 bases, with 16 bases left between them. The CDR3 region is CATSREPGGQWEQYF. In nucleotides, the CDR3 is TGTGCCACCAGCAGAGAGCCGGGGGGCCAGTGGGAGCAGTACTTC.

The rearrangement uses TRBV29-1 and TRBJ2-7; 7 bases line up with TRBD2. The trim removed 0 bases at V and 0 bases at J, leaving 2 bases unmatched. Germline V lookup: CDR1 SQVTM, CDR2 ANQGSEA. The CDR3 sequence is 14 residues long. CDR3 nucleotides: TGCAGCGTTGAAGAGGGAGGGATCTCCTACGAGCAGTACTTC. It yields the protein CSVEEGGISYEQYF.

The genes are TRBV4-2 and TRBJ2-1, with a weak D call TRBD2 (6 bases). Germline CDR1 is LGHNA and CDR2 is YNFKEQ. The germline V and J ends were trimmed by 3 bases and 3 bases, with 18 bases remaining between them. This CDR3 is built from 17 residues. The CDR3 protein is CASSHGDLATVYNEQFF. Here the CDR3 DNA reads TGTGCCAGCAGCCATGGGGACCTAGCGACCGTCTACAATGAGCAGTTCTTC.

V usage is TRBV5-6 and J usage is TRBJ1-2; possibly TRBD1 for D (5 bases). This CDR3 has 18 amino acids. Trimming stripped 6 bases from V and 6 bases from J, with 30 bases between. CDR1 is SGHDT and CDR2 is YYEEEE in the germline V gene. The CDR3 reads CASTLGWGDARKGDGYTF. DNA for the CDR3: TGTGCCAGCACCCTGGGTTGGGGGGACGCTCGAAAAGGGGATGGCTACACCTTC.

This chain joins TRBV7-8 and TRBJ2-1; D remains unclear. Looked up from germline, CDR1 is SGHVS and CDR2 is FQNEAQ. This CDR3 contains 17 residues. Trimming stripped 1 base from V and 0 bases from J, with 13 bases between. The CDR3 nucleotides are TGTGCCAGCAGCTTAGAAACAGTTTCATCCTCCTACAATGAGCAGTTCTTC. Translation gives CASSLETVSSSYNEQFF. The whole variable domain, remainder taken from reference TRBV7-8 and TRBJ2-1, is GAGVSQSPRYKVAKRGQDVALRCDPISGHVSLFWYQQALGQGPEFLTYFQNEAQLDKSGLPSDRFFAERPEGSVSTLKIQRTQQEDSAVYLCASSLETVSSSYNEQFFGPGTRLTVL.

The chain combines TRBV21-1 with TRBJ1-5. TRBV21-1 is tagged as a pseudogene. CDR3 size: 18 residues. In nucleotides, the CDR3 is TGTGCCAGCAGCAAAGGGTCCAAGACGCGAGGGAGCAATCAGCCCCAGCATTTT. Protein product: CASSKGSKTRGSNQPQHF.

The chain combines TRBV19 with TRBJ2-7; 7 nucleotides align to TRBD2. V shed 3 bases and J 6 bases; nucleotides not matched to a gene: 5. Germline V gene sequence: CDR1 LNHDA, CDR2 SQIVND (reference sequence). This CDR3 spans 13 amino acids. CDR3 nucleotides: TGTGCCAGTAGTATTGGTCCGGGGGGCGAGCAGTACTTC. Translation gives CASSIGPGGEQYF.

This rearrangement joins TRBV12-5 to TRBJ2-2, with 10 bases aligning to TRBD1. The CDR3 contains 17 residues. Germline lookup yields CDR1 LGHNT and CDR2 FRNRAP. V gave up 5 bases and J gave up 1 base; unmatched junction bases: 7. In DNA form, the CDR3 reads TGTGCTAGTGGTCTCGGGACAGGGGCGATGAACACCGGGGAGCTGTTTTTT. Its protein product is CASGLGTGAMNTGELFF. Combining the CDR3 with reference TRBV12-5 and TRBJ2-2 gives the whole variable domain DARVTQTPRHKVTEMGQEVTMRCQPILGHNTVFWYRQTMMQGLELLAYFRNRAPLDDSGMPKDRFSAEMPDATLATLKIQPSEPRDSAVYFCASGLGTGAMNTGELFFGEGSRLTVL.

The V gene is TRBV7-8, the J gene TRBJ1-5; D is uncertain. This CDR3 has 14 amino acids. The V end was cut by 1 base, the J end by 5 bases, with 9 bases between. Germline V gene lookup returns CDR1 SGHVS and CDR2 FQNEAQ. The CDR3 DNA reads TGTGCCAGCAGCTTAGGGCCGTCAGATCAGCCCCAGCATTTT. Translation gives CASSLGPSDQPQHF.

The chain joins TRBV6-1 to TRBJ2-2; tentatively, D is TRBD2 (7 bases). Looked up from germline, CDR1 is MNHNS and CDR2 is SASEGT. The CDR3 contains 14 residues. Trimming shortened V by 8 bases and J by 5 bases, and 15 bases separated the two germline ends. The CDR3 here is CASDSGGGTGELFF. CDR3 DNA sequence: TGTGCCAGCGACTCGGGGGGCGGTACCGGGGAGCTGTTTTTT.

The chain carries TRBV4-1 and TRBJ1-4, with 9 bases identical to TRBD1. V gave up 7 bases and J gave up 6 bases; unmatched junction bases: 9. Germline lookup yields CDR1 MGHRA and CDR2 YSYEKL. The CDR3 sequence is 15 residues long. The CDR3 reads CASKTPTGGDEKLFF. CDR3 bases: TGCGCCAGCAAAACCCCGACAGGGGGTGATGAAAAACTGTTTTTT.

V gene TRBV2 combines with J gene TRBJ2-1; 9 bases are a match to TRBD2. Germline V gives CDR1 SNHLY, CDR2 FYNNEI. The CDR3 length is 17 residues. Trimming took 2 bases from V and 4 from J; bases not matched to a gene: 9. The CDR3 DNA reads as TGTGCCAGCAGTGAACTGCTTAGCGGGGGTCTATACAATGAGCAGTTCTTC. Translation gives CASSELLSGGLYNEQFF. The whole variable domain, remainder taken from reference TRBV2 and TRBJ2-1, is EPEVTQTPSHQVTQMGQEVILRCVPISNHLYFYWYRQILGQKVEFLVSFYNNEISEKSEIFDDQFSVERPDGSNFTLKIRSTKLEDSAMYFCASSELLSGGLYNEQFFGPGTRLTVL.

The rearrangement uses TRBV15 and TRBJ2-5, with no clear D. Trimming took off 0 bases at V and 2 bases at J, with 13 bases between the two ends. CDR3 length: 16 residues. CDR1 is LNHNV and CDR2 is YYDKDF in the germline V gene (reference sequence). The CDR3 region has the DNA TGTGCCACCAGCAGAGACTTTCCTCTCTTACAAGAGACCCAGTACTTC. As protein: CATSRDFPLLQETQYF.

The chain combines TRBV28 with TRBJ1-4, with 7 bases fitting TRBD1. The germline gives CDR1 MDHEN, CDR2 SYDVKM. The CDR3 extends over 12 amino acids. Unmatched junction bases numbered 2, after V lost 5 bases and J lost 8 bases. CDR3 sequence: CASSGTVEKLFF. The CDR3 coding sequence is TGTGCCAGCAGTGGGACAGTCGAAAAACTGTTTTTT.

The gene calls are TRBV28 and TRBJ2-7; no clear D. Germline V gives CDR1 MDHEN, CDR2 SYDVKM. This CDR3 spans 11 amino acids. The ends were cut back, 2 bases at V and 7 bases at J, with 6 bases in the middle. The CDR3 nucleotides read TGTGCCAGCAGTTTACGCGAGGAGCAGTACTTC. It is translated as CASSLREEQYF. Full variable domain (remainder filled in from reference TRBV28 and TRBJ2-7): DVKVTQSSRYLVKRTGEKVFLECVQDMDHENMFWYRQDPGLGLRLIYFSYDVKMKEKGDIPEGYSVSREKKERFSLILESASTNQTSMYLCASSLREEQYFGPGTRLTVT.

The rearrangement links TRBV5-6 to TRBJ2-5; TRBD2 matches 7 bases. V gave up 0 bases and J gave up 5 bases; unmatched junction bases: 10. Germline V gene lookup returns CDR1 SGHDT and CDR2 YYEEEE. The CDR3 spans 16 residues. CDR3 nucleotide sequence: TGTGCCAGCAGCTTGGCCAGCGGGGCTGGGGGGGAGACCCAGTACTTC. Its translation is CASSLASGAGGETQYF.

CDR3 sequence reads: CASTKRTGELFF. The DNA of the CDR3 is TGTGCCAGCACGAAGCGCACCGGGGAGCTGTTTTTT. V is TRBV2 and J is TRBJ2-2; unclear D gene. Trimming took 7 bases from V and 4 from J, leaving 7 bases between them. CDR3 length equals 12 residues. Germline V gene sequence: CDR1 SNHLY, CDR2 FYNNEI.

V usage is TRBV18 and J usage is TRBJ1-1, with 9 nucleotides matching TRBD1. Germline V gene data show CDR1 as KGHSH and CDR2 as LQKENI. Trimming took 4 bases from V and 4 from J; bases not matched to a gene: 13. CDR3 length: 17 residues. In DNA form, the CDR3 reads TGTGCCAGCTCACTGGACCGGACAGGGGCGCTCATCACTGAAGCTTTCTTT. It encodes CASSLDRTGALITEAFF. The full variable domain, its missing parts supplied by reference TRBV18 and TRBJ1-1, is NAGVMQNPRHLVRRRGQEARLRCSPMKGHSHVYWYRQLPEEGLKFMVYLQKENIIDESGMPKERFSAEFPKEGPSILRIQQVVRGDSAAYFCASSLDRTGALITEAFFGQGTRLTVV.

CDR3 sequence: CASSISGQPAKNIQYF. The DNA for the CDR3 is TGTGCCAGTAGTATAAGTGGACAGCCAGCCAAAAACATTCAGTACTTC. This chain joins TRBV19 and TRBJ2-4; D perhaps matches TRBD1 (6 bases). Trimming stripped 2 bases from V and 0 bases from J, with 11 bases between. Per the germline V gene, CDR1 is LNHDA and CDR2 is SQIVND (reference sequence). The CDR3 contains 16 residues.

This rearrangement joins TRBV5-1 to TRBJ1-2; weak D call: TRBD1 (5 bases). V was shortened by 4 bases and J by 6 bases, with 16 bases between the two germline ends. Looked up from germline, CDR1 is SGHRS and CDR2 is YFSETQ. The CDR3 runs 14 residues. CDR3 nucleotide sequence: TGCGCCAGCAGCCTCGGGGGTAAAGGGGATGGCTACACCTTC. It is translated as CASSLGGKGDGYTF. Looking up the rest from reference TRBV5-1 and TRBJ1-2 gives the full variable domain: KAGVTQTPRYLIKTRGQQVTLSCSPISGHRSVSWYQQTPGQGLQFLFEYFSETQRNKGNFPGRFSGRQFSNSRSEMNVSTLELGDSALYLCASSLGGKGDGYTFGSGTRLTVV.

The chain is built from TRBV28 and TRBJ1-1, with D possibly being TRBD1 (5 bases). Germline loops: CDR1 MDHEN, CDR2 SYDVKM. The V and J ends lost 1 base and 4 bases respectively, with 13 bases between them. The CDR3 has 15 amino acids. The CDR3 nucleotides are TGTGCCAGCAGTTTATTGATCGGGGGGGGCACTGAAGCTTTCTTT. Amino acids: CASSLLIGGGTEAFF.

The rearrangement joins TRBV7-2 to TRBJ2-7; maybe TRBD1 (5 bases). CDR1 SGHTA and CDR2 FQGNSA come from the germline V gene. This CDR3 region has 11 residues. The V end lost 4 bases, the J end lost 6 bases, and 7 bases lay between the germline ends. In DNA form, the CDR3 reads TGTGCCAGCAGCTCCAGGGCCGAGCAGTACTTC. Its translation: CASSSRAEQYF.

CDR3 bases: TGTGCCAGCAGCTTAGAAGGTAGCGGAGGGAATCAGCCCCAGCATTTT. Its translation is CASSLEGSGGNQPQHF. J is TRBJ1-5 and V is TRBV7-9; D not resolved. Germline loops: CDR1 SEHNR, CDR2 FQNEAQ (reference sequence). CDR3 length equals 16 residues. Trimming removed 1 base from V and 4 bases from J, with 14 bases in between.

The chain links TRBV15 to TRBJ1-1; possible D gene TRBD1, 6 bases. CDR1 LNHNV and CDR2 YYDKDF come from the germline V gene (reference sequence). This CDR3 region has 16 residues. The V end lost 4 bases, the J end lost 8 bases, and 23 bases lay between the germline ends. The CDR3 DNA is TGTGCCACCAGCAATGACCGGGACACCTACTTCGGAGAAGCTTTCTTT. Residues: CATSNDRDTYFGEAFF.

The chain carries TRBV27 and TRBJ1-1; no definite D call. V dropped 5 bases and J dropped 4 bases, with 8 bases sitting between them. This CDR3 region has 12 residues. Germline-derived CDR1 and CDR2 are MNHEY and SMNVEV (reference sequence). CDR3: CASSMRGTEAFF. CDR3 nucleotides: TGTGCCAGCAGTATGCGGGGCACTGAAGCTTTCTTT.

The V call is TRBV7-2, the J call TRBJ1-3; D not certain. CDR1 is SGHTA, CDR2 FQGNSA, per germline. Trimming stripped 1 base from V and 4 bases from J, with 14 bases between. The CDR3 covers 16 residues. The CDR3 here is CASSLVTPSKGNTIYF. CDR3 sequence (DNA): TGTGCCAGCAGCTTAGTAACTCCCTCTAAGGGAAACACCATATATTTT.

This chain connects TRBV2 to TRBJ2-7; TRBD1 is a possible D gene (5 bases). The CDR3 contains 12 residues. V lost 6 bases and J 4 bases, leaving 10 bases between the germline ends. Germline CDR1 SNHLY, CDR2 FYNNEI. The CDR3 nucleotides are TGTGCCAGCAGCCCACAGGTATACGAGCAGTACTTC. Translating gives CASSPQVYEQYF.

The rearrangement uses TRBV27 and TRBJ1-6; 9 bases line up with TRBD1. V shed 6 bases and J 8 bases; nucleotides not matched to a gene: 5. In germline, CDR1 is MNHEY, CDR2 SMNVEV (reference sequence). The CDR3 totals 14 residues. The CDR3 DNA reads as TGTGCCAGCAGCTCTGGACAGGGGCATTCACCCCTCCACTTT. Encoded protein: CASSSGQGHSPLHF.